This TCR beta chain appears in the sequencing data of a study of cytomegalovirus exposure and HLA in healthy donors. Whole-study findings and limits: Earlier analysis yielded a pattern in which most TCR beta V segments were productive about 87% or about 30% of the time. Both high specificity and high sensitivity reportedly marked the classifier's diagnosis of cytomegalovirus status. Most CMV-associated TCR beta chains appeared HLA-restricted in a later analysis.

V lost 4 bases and J lost 6; bases outside the gene matches: 11. The CDR3 totals 16 residues. Germline V lookup: CDR1 MNHEY, CDR2 SMNVEV (reference sequence). Use of 60 Vbeta and 13 Jbeta primers characterized the PCR. Here immunoSEQ multiplex PCR was the method, and the copy in TCRdb shows in-frame clones only, minus some. The data show around 150,000 clones, with about 80% seen just once and approximately 2% held by the top ten. As concerns this clone: Its antigen is undetermined.

This receptor was taken from a man aged 25-45 years in good health and CMV-seronegative. The sample comprised PBMCs. This chain connects TRBV27 to TRBJ2-7; the match to TRBD2 covers 11 bases. CDR3 in amino acids: CASSSPGTSGTPEQYF. The DNA for the CDR3 is TGTGCCAGCAGTTCCCCCGGGACTAGCGGTACTCCCGAGCAGTACTTC.